The sequence of this T cell receptor (beta chain) was determined in a study of T cells in localized non-small cell lung cancer. Overall study findings and caveats: Appearing in adjacent lung were a median 57 of the top 100 tumor clones. Uninvolved adjacent lung showed peak T cell clonality, exceeding tumor. Sequencing was limited to one tumor region, leaving the possibility of heterogeneity open. Longer overall survival was linked to higher blood T cell density.

The CDR3 sequence is 14 residues long. The method was immunoSEQ multiplex PCR; TCRdb's version includes in-frame clones alone and lacks a portion of them. The sample includes about 36,000 clones, approximately 90% of them seen just once. As to this clone: Its antigen is not identified.

The source is a woman aged 40 to 75 with stage I lung adenocarcinoma. This specimen was peripheral blood, taken before any cancer treatment. The V gene is TRBV21-1, the J gene TRBJ1-3; the table gives TRBD1 as D, unverified against the DNA. TRBV21-1 is a listed pseudogene. The CDR3 reads CASNPTGKGNTIYF. In DNA form, the CDR3 reads TGTGCCAGCAACCCGACAGGGAAGGGGAACACCATATATTTT.